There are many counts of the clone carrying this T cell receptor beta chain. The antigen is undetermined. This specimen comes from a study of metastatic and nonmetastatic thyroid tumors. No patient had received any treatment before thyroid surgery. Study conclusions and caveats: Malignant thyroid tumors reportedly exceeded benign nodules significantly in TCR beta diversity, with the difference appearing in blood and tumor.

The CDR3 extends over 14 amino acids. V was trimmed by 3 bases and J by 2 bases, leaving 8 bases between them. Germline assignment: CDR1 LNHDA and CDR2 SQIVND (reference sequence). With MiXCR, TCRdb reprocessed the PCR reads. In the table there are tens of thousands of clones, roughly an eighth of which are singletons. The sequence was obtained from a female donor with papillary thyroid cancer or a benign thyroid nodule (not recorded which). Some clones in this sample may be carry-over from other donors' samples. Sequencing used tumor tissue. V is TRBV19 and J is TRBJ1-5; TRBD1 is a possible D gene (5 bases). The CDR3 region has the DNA TGTGCCAGTAGTATCCAGGGCCGCAATCAGCCCCAGCATTTT. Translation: CASSIQGRNQPQHF.